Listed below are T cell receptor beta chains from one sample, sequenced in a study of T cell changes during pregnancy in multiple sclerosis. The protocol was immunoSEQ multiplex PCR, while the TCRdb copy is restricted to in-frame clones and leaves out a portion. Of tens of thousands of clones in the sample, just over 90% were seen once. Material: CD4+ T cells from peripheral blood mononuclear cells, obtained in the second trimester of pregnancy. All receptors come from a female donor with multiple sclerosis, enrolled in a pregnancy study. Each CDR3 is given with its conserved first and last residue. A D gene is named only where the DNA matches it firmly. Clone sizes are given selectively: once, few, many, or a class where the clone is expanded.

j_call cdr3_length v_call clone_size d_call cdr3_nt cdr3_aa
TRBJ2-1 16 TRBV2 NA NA TGTGCCAGCAGTGAATCTATGTTCTCGAAAAACAATGAGCAGTTCTTC CASSESMFSKNNEQFF
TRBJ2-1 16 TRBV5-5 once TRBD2 TGTGCCAGCTGGGTTGGTCGGACTAGCGAGTACAATGAGCAGTTCTTC CASWVGRTSEYNEQFF
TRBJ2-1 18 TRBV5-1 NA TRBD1 TGCGCCAGCAGCTTGGGGGGACAGGGGGCAAGGTCCTACAATGAGCAGTTCTTC CASSLGGQGARSYNEQFF
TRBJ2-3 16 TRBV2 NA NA TGTGCCAGCAGTGAAAGGCACCGGAGGGGCACAGATACGCAGTATTTT CASSERHRRGTDTQYF
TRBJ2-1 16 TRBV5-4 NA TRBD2 TGTGCCAGCAGTCGACTAGCGGGAGGTTTAGAAAATGAGCAGTTCTTC CASSRLAGGLENEQFF
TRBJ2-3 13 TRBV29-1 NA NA TGCAGCGTTGCCGGGAAGAACACAGATACGCAGTATTTT CSVAGKNTDTQYF
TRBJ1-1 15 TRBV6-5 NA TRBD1 TGTGCCAGCAGAAATGCTGGACAGGTCAACACTGAAGCTTTCTTT CASRNAGQVNTEAFF
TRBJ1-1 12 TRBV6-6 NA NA TGTGCCAGCAGTTACTCAGACATTGAAGCTTTCTTT CASSYSDIEAFF
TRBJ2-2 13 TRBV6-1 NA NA TGTGCCAGCAGTGATCTTACAGGCGGGGAGCTGTTTTTT CASSDLTGGELFF
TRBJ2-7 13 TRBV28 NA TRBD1 TGTGCCAGCGTCGAGACAGGGTCCTACGAGCAGTACTTC CASVETGSYEQYF
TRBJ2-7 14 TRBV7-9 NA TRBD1 TGTGCCAGCAGCCCTGGGGACAGGGCGTACGAGCAGTACTTC CASSPGDRAYEQYF
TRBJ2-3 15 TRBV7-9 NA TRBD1 TGTGCCAGCAGCTGGCGGGACAGGGGCACAGATACGCAGTATTTT CASSWRDRGTDTQYF
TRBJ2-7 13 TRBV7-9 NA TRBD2 TGTGCCAGCCGGGGACTAGCGGCCTACGAGCAGTACTTC CASRGLAAYEQYF
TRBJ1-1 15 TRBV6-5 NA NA TGTGCCAGCAGGACTCGGACAATCATGAACACTGAAGCTTTCTTT CASRTRTIMNTEAFF
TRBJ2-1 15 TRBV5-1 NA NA TGCGCCAGCAGCCGTGGACTACCCATTGATCGGGAGCAGTTCTTC CASSRGLPIDREQFF
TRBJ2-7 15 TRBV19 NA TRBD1 TGTGCCAGTAGTATAAGGACAGGTACCTCCTACGAGCAGTACTTC CASSIRTGTSYEQYF
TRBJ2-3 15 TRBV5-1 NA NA TGCGCCAGCAGCTTGACAGGACAGTACGAGGATACGCAGTATTTT CASSLTGQYEDTQYF
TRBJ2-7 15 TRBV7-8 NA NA TGTGCCAGCAGCTCTACGGACAAAATTACCTACGAGCAGTACTTC CASSSTDKITYEQYF
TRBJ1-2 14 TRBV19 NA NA TGTGCCAGTATTATGCCAGGGGATTACTATGGCTACACCTTC CASIMPGDYYGYTF
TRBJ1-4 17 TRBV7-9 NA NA TGTGCCAGCAGCTCTACTTTGCCGGGACACCCTTCGGAAAAACTGTTTTTT CASSSTLPGHPSEKLFF
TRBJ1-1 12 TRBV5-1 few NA TGCGCCAGCAGCTTTAGTCCCACTGAAGCTTTCTTT CASSFSPTEAFF
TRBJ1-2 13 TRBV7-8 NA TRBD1 TGTGCCAGCAGCGTCGACAGGGGGAGTGGCTACACCTTC CASSVDRGSGYTF
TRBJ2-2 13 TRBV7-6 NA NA TGTGCCAGCAGCCCAGATAACACCGGGGAGCTGTTTTTT CASSPDNTGELFF
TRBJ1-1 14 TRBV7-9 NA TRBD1 TGTGCCAGCAGCTTAGGACAGGGGAACACTGAAGCTTTCTTT CASSLGQGNTEAFF
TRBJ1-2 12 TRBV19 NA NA TGTGCCAGTAGATTACCAGGCTATGGCTACACCTTC CASRLPGYGYTF
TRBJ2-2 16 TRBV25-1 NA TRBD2 TGTGCCAGCAGATCAGGGGCGGGAGGGACCACCGGGGAGCTGTTTTTT CASRSGAGGTTGELFF
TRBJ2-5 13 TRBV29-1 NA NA TGCAGCGTTGTCGGATCCGGGAAAGGGTCCCAGTACTTC CSVVGSGKGSQYF
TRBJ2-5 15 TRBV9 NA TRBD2 TGTGCCAGCAGCGGGGGACTAGCGGCACAAGAGACCCAGTACTTC CASSGGLAAQETQYF
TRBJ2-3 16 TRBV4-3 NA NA TGCGCCAGCAGCCAACTAGACCGGACAGGCACAGATACGCAGTATTTT CASSQLDRTGTDTQYF
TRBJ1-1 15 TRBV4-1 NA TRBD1 TGCGCCAGCAGCCAGCTGGGACAGGGGGCCCCGTGGGCTTTCTTT CASSQLGQGAPWAFF
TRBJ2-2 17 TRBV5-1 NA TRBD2 TGCGCCAGCAGCTTGAGGTTTATGGGAGGGCACGCCGGGGAGCTGTTTTTT CASSLRFMGGHAGELFF
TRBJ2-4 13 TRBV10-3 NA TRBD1 TGTGCCATCTGGGACAGAGCCAAAAACATTCAGTACTTC CAIWDRAKNIQYF
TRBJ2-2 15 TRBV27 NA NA TGTGCCAGCAGTCCGAAGGGACTTTACACCGGGGAGCTGTTTTTT CASSPKGLYTGELFF
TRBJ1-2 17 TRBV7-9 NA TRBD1 TGTGCCAGCAGCTCACCAGGACAGGGCCGAGCTAACTATGGCTACACCTTC CASSSPGQGRANYGYTF
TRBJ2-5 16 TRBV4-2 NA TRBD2 TGTGCCAGCAGCCACGGACTAGCGGAAGACCAAGAGACCCAGTACTTC CASSHGLAEDQETQYF